Below, 24 T cell receptor beta chains from the same sample are listed, as sequenced in a study of tumor-infiltrating lymphocytes in glioblastoma multiforme. Three nested ARM-PCR rounds with V-beta and C-beta primers built TCRB libraries. Each CDR3 protein is one row after TCRdb ran MiXCR on the multiplex PCR reads. The sample contains more than 10,000 distinct CDR3 sequences, less than 75% of which appear only once. Sequenced material: brain tumor tissue. These receptors were taken from a male donor with glioblastoma.

Worth noting for this clonotype: One end of the junction fails to match germline, which may point to a read error. The genes are TRBV20-1 and TRBJ2-3, with 7 bases identical to TRBD2. There are 17 residues in the CDR3. The germline CDR1 and CDR2 sequences are DFQATT and SNEGSKA (reference sequence). The CDR3: CSPRSSSGRTGADTQYF. The CDR3 DNA reads TGCAGTCCTAGATCCTCTAGCGGTCGAACTGGGGCAGATACGCAGTATTTT.

For this clonotype: The conserved final phenylalanine or tryptophan is absent from the CDR3, which likely points to a read error. It is unclear where the CDR3 begins or ends on the DNA, so no DNA is shown, and the CDR3 is as TCRdb lists it. The J gene is TRBJ1-6, the V gene TRBV7-9; the table assigns TRBD1, which was not confirmed against the DNA. Germline CDR1 is SEHNR and CDR2 is FQNEAQ (reference sequence). The CDR3 comprises 15 residues, both ends counted. The CDR3 sequence is CASTYGRGGNSPLHS.

DNA of the CDR3: TGTGCCAGCAGCTTAGCAGTAAGGGGGCCTTCGCATAACGAGCAGTTCTTC. Its protein product is CASSLAVRGPSHNEQFF. The chain links TRBV11-2 to TRBJ2-1; TRBD1 agrees at 7 bases. With 1 base clipped from V and 10 bases from J, the junction kept 16 bases outside the gene matches. This CDR3 is 17 amino acids long. In germline, CDR1 is SGHAT, CDR2 FQNNGV.

This rearrangement joins TRBV21-1 to TRBJ2-4; no DNA check was done on the table's D call, TRBD1. TRBV21-1 counts as a pseudogene. This CDR3 is 16 amino acids long. CDR3: CAGGKGDTGLKNIQYF. CDR3 nucleotides: TGTGCCGGGGGCAAAGGGGACACAGGGCTTAAAAACATTCAGTACTTC.

V usage is TRBV6-5 and J usage is TRBJ1-2; D perhaps matches TRBD1 (6 bases). Trimming removed 6 bases at V and 4 bases at J, with 9 bases between. The CDR3 has 12 amino acids. Germline values: CDR1 MNHEY, CDR2 SVGAGI. The CDR3 loop is CASSDRPYGYTF. CDR3 nucleotides: TGTGCCAGCAGCGACAGGCCCTATGGCTACACCTTC.

About this clonotype itself: The limits of the CDR3 on the DNA are not certain, so only TCRdb's listed CDR3 is given. V is TRBV11-1 and J is TRBJ2-1; no check of the table's D call, TRBD2, against the DNA was made. Germline assignment: CDR1 SGHAT and CDR2 FQDESV (reference sequence). From its first to its last residue, the CDR3 has 16 amino acids. The CDR3 is CASSMSWVAGGNKQFF.

In its sample, this clonotype was seen many times. Since a much larger clone is just one base distant, this may be a read error. This rearrangement joins TRBV12-3 or TRBV12-4 to TRBJ1-1; tentative D call: TRBD1 (6 bases). This CDR3 region has 13 residues. The CDR3 nucleotides are TGTGCCGGCAGTTTGAGCAGGGGAACTGAAGCTTTCTTT. It translates to CAGSLSRGTEAFF.

The chain joins TRBV11-2 to TRBJ2-2; 8 nucleotides align to TRBD1. The junction had 3 bases not matched to a gene; V was cut back by 2 bases and J by 1 base. The CDR3 loop spans 16 amino acids. Germline assignment: CDR1 SGHAT and CDR2 FQNNGV. In DNA, the CDR3 is TGTGCCAGCAGCTTAAAAGGGACAGGGAACACCGGGGAGCTGTTTTTT. Protein product: CASSLKGTGNTGELFF.

The genes are TRBV29-1 and TRBJ2-3; weak D call: TRBD2 (6 bases). Germline V gene data show CDR1 as SQVTM and CDR2 as ANQGSEA. The CDR3 runs to 18 residues. The V end was cut by 6 bases, the J end by 5 bases, with 30 bases between. This chain's CDR3 is CSVASLNTGTLKGDTQYF. Written as DNA, the CDR3 is TGCAGCGTCGCCTCACTAAATACCGGGACTTTAAAAGGAGATACGCAGTATTTT.

This clonotype is medium-sized by share. The chain uses TRBV12-3 or TRBV12-4 and TRBJ2-5; D unclear. Trimming pared 5 bases from V and 2 bases from J, leaving 12 bases between. This CDR3 region has 14 residues. CDR3 loop: CASSVPESQETQYF. Here the CDR3 DNA reads TGTGCCAGCAGTGTGCCAGAATCTCAAGAGACCCAGTACTTC.

A note on this clonotype: The conserved phenylalanine or tryptophan normally closing the CDR3 is absent here, so this likely arose from a read error. The chain joins TRBV20-1 to TRBJ2-3; TRBD1 matches at 8 bases. Germline values: CDR1 DFQATT, CDR2 SNEGSKA (reference sequence). The ends lost 7 bases at V and 7 bases at J; junction bases unmatched: 16. The CDR3 sequence is 15 residues long. The CDR3 nucleotides are TGCAGTGTCCTACGGACAGGGACGACCCTCAATACGCAGTATTTG. Translated, it gives CSVLRTGTTLNTQYL.

This clonotype has more than one count but fewer than ten. The junction departs from germline at one end; a sequencing error may be responsible. The rearrangement joins TRBV6-2 or TRBV6-3 to TRBJ2-7; D is unresolved. CDR1 and CDR2 from the germline V gene are MNHEY and SVGEGT. This CDR3 region has 11 residues. This CDR3 reads CASTYAHEQYF. CDR3 sequence (DNA): TGTGCCAGCACCTATGCTCACGAACAGTACTTC.

This clonotype has only a few counts. V is TRBV15 and J is TRBJ2-3, with 10 bases matching TRBD1. J lost 0 bases, V lost 4 bases, and 10 bases had no gene match. Per germline, CDR1 LNHNV and CDR2 YYDKDF (reference sequence). This CDR3 region has 18 residues. The CDR3 is CATSTPRTGGLSTDTQYF. The CDR3 coding sequence is TGTGCCACCAGCACCCCAAGGACAGGGGGATTGAGCACAGATACGCAGTATTTT.

As concerns this clonotype: The junction departs from the called germline gene at one end, perhaps through a read error. This chain links TRBV14 with TRBJ2-4, with D perhaps matching TRBD2 (6 bases). The V gene's germline CDR1 is SGHDN and CDR2 FVKESK. The CDR3 spans 20 residues. The CDR3 DNA follows: TGTGCCAGCAGCCAAGATGGGATAGCGGAGTATATATTAGCCGAAAACATTCAGTACTTC. Its protein product is CASSQDGIAEYILAENIQYF.

The rearrangement joins TRBV20-1 to TRBJ2-7; 10 bases align to TRBD1. The CDR3 contains 15 residues. V lost 5 bases and J lost 1; bases outside the gene matches: 8. Germline assignment: CDR1 DFQATT and CDR2 SNEGSKA (reference sequence). The CDR3 nucleotides read TGCAGTGCTTTGGGACAGGGGTCCATTTCCTACGAGCAGTACTTC. Protein product: CSALGQGSISYEQYF.

This clonotype was observed once. J is TRBJ1-4 and V is TRBV12-3 or TRBV12-4, with TRBD1 identical over 9 bases. The CDR3 is 14 residues long. V shed 6 bases, J shed 7 bases, and the junction held 6 bases outside the gene matches. The CDR3, as DNA: TGTGCCAGCAGCCGACAGGGGGGTTCTGAAAAACTGTTTTTT. Amino acids: CASSRQGGSEKLFF.

The rearrangement joins TRBV20-1 to TRBJ2-2; D unclear. V dropped 1 base and J dropped 6 bases, with 3 bases sitting between them. The CDR3 is 11 amino acids. Germline values: CDR1 DFQATT, CDR2 SNEGSKA (reference sequence). The DNA of the CDR3 is TGCAGTGCTAGAGGGGCCGGGGAGCTGTTTTTT. It specifies CSARGAGELFF.

CDR3 sequence reads: CASSFTGRAGELFF. DNA of the CDR3: TGTGCCAGCAGCTTCACGGGGAGGGCCGGGGAGCTGTTTTTT. This chain uses TRBV11-2 with TRBJ2-2; 7 bases are a match to TRBD2. The CDR3 totals 14 residues. Germline values: CDR1 SGHAT, CDR2 FQNNGV. J was trimmed by 6 bases and V by 3 bases; bases with no gene match: 4.

Concerning this clonotype: The junction departs from the called germline gene at one end, perhaps through a read error. J is TRBJ2-1 and V is TRBV11-2; 7 nucleotides agree with TRBD1. The germline gives CDR1 SGHAT, CDR2 FQNNGV. CDR3 length: 17 residues. The DNA of the CDR3 is TGTGCCAACAGCTTAGCAGTAAGGGGGCCCTCGCGCAATGAGCGGTTCTTC. Translated, it gives CANSLAVRGPSRNERFF.

This chain's CDR3 is CASSHPTDEQFF. CDR3 in DNA: TGCGCCAGCAGCCATCCGACAGATGAGCAGTTCTTC. V gene TRBV4-1 combines with J gene TRBJ2-1, with TRBD1 as a possible D gene (5 bases). The V gene's germline CDR1 is MGHRA and CDR2 YSYEKL. The CDR3 is made up of 12 amino acids. V shed 3 bases and J shed 8 bases, with 8 bases lying between them.

For this clonotype: The junction shows a germline mismatch at one end, possibly a read error. This chain uses TRBV6-6 with TRBJ1-5; 9 positions agree with TRBD1. The germline gives CDR1 MNHNY, CDR2 SVGAGI (reference sequence). The CDR3 runs 15 residues. For the CDR3, the DNA is TGTACCAGTGGTTACTCGACAGGGGGGCCTCAGCCCCAGCATTTT. It is translated as CTSGYSTGGPQPQHF.

For this clonotype: One junction end does not reproduce the germline sequence, and a read error may be involved. V and J are TRBV12-3 or TRBV12-4 and TRBJ2-2; the D call may be TRBD1 or TRBD2 (6 bases each). The CDR3 is made up of 13 amino acids. The CDR3 sequence is CANSYGGPGELFF. CDR3 nucleotides: TGTGCCAACAGTTACGGGGGCCCCGGGGAGCTGTTTTTT.

The rearrangement links TRBV4-1 to TRBJ1-1, with a weak D call TRBD1 (6 bases). The V end was cut by 0 bases, the J end by 10 bases, with 12 bases between. The CDR3 length is 13 residues. Germline V gene sequence: CDR1 MGHRA, CDR2 YSYEKL. The CDR3: CASSQDRGFLAFF. CDR3 in DNA: TGCGCCAGCAGCCAAGACAGGGGTTTTTTAGCTTTCTTT.

This clonotype has only a few counts. With a much larger clone just one base away, this may be a read error. The chain employs TRBV11-2 and TRBJ2-7; 7 nucleotides line up with TRBD2. Germline V gene sequence: CDR1 SGHAT, CDR2 FQNNGV. There are 15 residues in the CDR3. CDR3 amino acids: CASNLDRSGAYEQYF. The CDR3 DNA is TGTGCCAGCAACTTAGATAGGAGCGGGGCCTACGAGCAGTACTTC.